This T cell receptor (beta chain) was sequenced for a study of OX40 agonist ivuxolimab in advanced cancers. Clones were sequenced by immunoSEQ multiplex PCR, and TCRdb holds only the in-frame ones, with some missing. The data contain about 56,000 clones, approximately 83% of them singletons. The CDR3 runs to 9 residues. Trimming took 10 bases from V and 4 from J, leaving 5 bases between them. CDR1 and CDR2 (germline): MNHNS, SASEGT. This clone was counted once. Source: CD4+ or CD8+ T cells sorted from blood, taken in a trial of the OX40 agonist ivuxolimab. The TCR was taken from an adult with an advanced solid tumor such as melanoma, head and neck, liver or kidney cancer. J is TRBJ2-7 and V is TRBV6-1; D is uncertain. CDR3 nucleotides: TGTGCCACAGGATACGAGCAGTACTTC. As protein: CATGYEQYF.